This paragraph covers one T cell receptor beta chain sequence. Germline CDR1 and CDR2: DFQATT and SNEGSKA (reference sequence). The CDR3 has 11 residues. V was pared by 6 bases and J by 6 bases, with 11 bases between. The data originate from a study of cytomegalovirus exposure and HLA in healthy donors. PCR used 60 Vbeta primers and 13 Jbeta primers. Profiling relied on immunoSEQ multiplex PCR, and the TCRdb table lists in-frame clones only, not all of them. Its table lists tens of thousands of clones. This TCR was sampled from a middle-aged woman in good health and CMV-seronegative. Source material: PBMCs. The chain carries TRBV20-1 and TRBJ2-5; D not resolved. CDR3 nucleotides: TGCAGTGCCATCCTGAGTAAGACCCAGTACTTC. Residues: CSAILSKTQYF.